This T cell receptor beta chain is from a study of control samples from healthy donors and cancer patients. Only in-frame clones appear in the TCRdb table, and some are missing; sequencing was by immunoSEQ multiplex PCR. The profile shows about 170,000 clones, around 91% of them singletons. In its sample, this clone was seen once. Germline lookup yields CDR1 SGHAT and CDR2 FQNNGV. The ends lost 5 bases at V and 3 bases at J; junction bases unmatched: 8. This CDR3 has 18 amino acids. The rearrangement uses TRBV11-2 and TRBJ2-1; 15 bases are a match to TRBD2. Sequencing was done on a sample of blood. This clonotype was sampled from a woman younger than 45 in good health. In nucleotides, the CDR3 is TGTGCCAGCAGCCGGACTAGCGGGAGGGCCTCCCGCTACAATGAGCAGTTCTTC. Translated, it gives CASSRTSGRASRYNEQFF.